The 30 T cell receptor beta chains below all came from one sample that was sequenced in a study of tumor and adjacent non-tumor tissue in lung cancer. No cell sorting was done before RNA was extracted from the tissue. More than 3 cm separated this lung sample from the edge of the tumor. A modified ARM-PCR protocol with three rounds of nested PCR amplified TCRbeta. A single record per CDR3 protein comes from TCRdb applying MiXCR to the multiplex PCR reads. The sample contains almost 75,000 distinct CDR3 sequences, under 70% of which appear only once. Sequencing input: distant non-tumor lung tissue. These receptors were taken from a woman aged 50 to 60 with non-small cell lung cancer.

Notes on this clonotype: A much larger clone differs from this one at a single base, so this may be a read error. This rearrangement joins TRBV12-3 or TRBV12-4 to TRBJ2-3; TRBD2 agrees at 9 bases. There are 15 residues in the CDR3. The CDR3 sequence is CANSGLTSGTDTQYF. CDR3 coding DNA: TGTGCCAACAGTGGATTAACTAGCGGGACAGATACGCAGTATTTT.

As regards this clonotype: One end of the junction fails to match germline, which may point to a read error. CDR3 protein: CTSGERSSREKLFF. The DNA of the CDR3 is TGTACCAGCGGTGAACGGTCGTCAAGAGAAAAACTGTTTTTT. The chain is built from TRBV6-1 and TRBJ1-4; D remains unclear. Germline V gives CDR1 MNHNS, CDR2 SASEGT. The CDR3 contains 14 residues.

The chain combines TRBV29-1 with TRBJ2-7; D gene uncertain. Germline V gene lookup returns CDR1 SQVTM and CDR2 ANQGSEA. The CDR3 runs 13 residues. CDR3 in DNA: TGCAGTGTTTCCAGTACGGAGTCCTACGAGCAGTACTTC. It yields the protein CSVSSTESYEQYF.

The CDR3 sequence is CSARTSGEYNEQFF. CDR3 DNA sequence: TGCAGTGCTCGGACTAGCGGGGAATATAATGAGCAGTTCTTC. The chain is built from TRBV20-1 and TRBJ2-1, with 12 bases aligning to TRBD2. The CDR3 contains 14 residues. Germline assignment: CDR1 DFQATT and CDR2 SNEGSKA (reference sequence). Trimming cost V 5 bases and J 7 bases; bases outside gene matches: 6.

Concerning this clonotype itself: The CDR3 end shows no conserved phenylalanine or tryptophan, and so a read error is likely. The limits of the CDR3 on the DNA are not certain, so only TCRdb's listed CDR3 is given. This chain uses TRBV4-3 with TRBJ1-6. Germline loops: CDR1 LGHNA, CDR2 YSLEER. The CDR3 spans 13 residues, counting both ends. This CDR3 reads CASSQESGSPFHY.

Points on this clonotype: One end of the junction is discordant with germline, which a read error may explain. The chain employs TRBV4-1 and TRBJ1-2; no clear D gene. The CDR3 spans 12 residues. The V gene's germline CDR1 is MGHRA and CDR2 YSYEKL. This CDR3 is CASNQAGYGYTF. The CDR3 DNA is TGCGCCAGCAACCAAGCCGGGTATGGTTACACCTTC.

The CDR3 spells CASSGSGEGGLQFF. DNA for the CDR3: TGTGCCAGCAGTGGATCGGGGGAAGGGGGTTTGCAGTTCTTC. The chain recombines TRBV6-4 with TRBJ2-1; D may be TRBD1 or TRBD2 (6 bases each). Germline V gene data show CDR1 as MRHNA and CDR2 as SNTAGT. CDR3 length equals 14 residues. V lost 4 bases, J lost 12 bases, and 19 bases lay in between.

The chain uses TRBV11-2 and TRBJ2-1, with a possible D match to TRBD1 (5 bases). This CDR3 spans 15 amino acids. Looked up from germline, CDR1 is SGHAT and CDR2 is FQNNGV. The CDR3 is CTISLGQAPYNEQFF. For the CDR3, the DNA is TGTACCATCAGCTTAGGACAAGCCCCCTACAATGAGCAGTTCTTC. Supplemented by reference TRBV11-2 and TRBJ2-1, the full variable domain reads EAGVAQSPRYKIIEKRQSVAFWCNPISGHATLYWYQQILGQGPKLLIQFQNNGVVDDSQLPKDRFSAERLKGVDSTLKIQPAKLEDSAVYLCTISLGQAPYNEQFFGPGTRLTVL.

This clonotype was counted a few times. This may be a read error, as it is one base from a much larger clone. The rearrangement links TRBV20-1 to TRBJ1-6; 8 bases are shared with TRBD1. CDR1 and CDR2 from the germline V gene are DFQATT and SNEGSKA (reference sequence). The CDR3 loop spans 14 amino acids. The chain's CDR3 is CSTREDRGFSPLHF. In DNA, the CDR3 is TGCAGTACTAGGGAAGACAGGGGATTTTCACCCCTCCACTTT.

As to this clonotype: Possible read error: a much larger clone is one base away. The CDR3 bases are TGTGCCAGCAGTTTAGAGGGGACCAATCAGCCCCAGCATTTT. This translates into CASSLEGTNQPQHF. The chain combines TRBV28 with TRBJ1-5, with D maybe TRBD1 (5 bases). The CDR3 is 14 residues long. Per germline, CDR1 MDHEN and CDR2 SYDVKM. V lost 2 bases, J lost 3 bases, and 8 bases lay in between.

This clonotype was picked up many times. The V gene is TRBV6-6, the J gene TRBJ2-3; 7 bases match TRBD1. The V gene's germline CDR1 is MNHNY and CDR2 SVGAGI (reference sequence). The CDR3 has 14 amino acids. The junction had 5 bases not matched to a gene; V was cut back by 6 bases and J by 2 bases. The CDR3 spells CASRHRGPTDTQYF. CDR3 in DNA: TGTGCCAGCAGACACAGGGGCCCCACAGATACGCAGTATTTT.

Concerning this clonotype itself: Being one base from a much bigger clone, this may be a read error. The V call is TRBV7-9, the J call TRBJ1-3, with D uncertain. Germline V gives CDR1 SEHNR, CDR2 FQNEAQ (reference sequence). Trimming stripped 5 bases from V and 3 bases from J, with 17 bases between. There are 16 residues in the CDR3. The DNA for the CDR3 is TGTGCCAGCAGCACCGACCGGGCCCAGTGTGGAAACACCATATATTTT. Encoded protein: CASSTDRAQCGNTIYF.

This clonotype was picked up one time. The chain employs TRBV28 and TRBJ2-1; D ambiguous. The CDR3 covers 16 residues. The V gene lost 6 bases and the J gene lost 6 bases, with 21 bases spanning the gap. Germline V gene data show CDR1 as MDHEN and CDR2 as SYDVKM. CDR3 residues: CASSPTPAVFGNEQFF. The CDR3 DNA reads TGTGCCAGCAGCCCCACTCCGGCAGTCTTTGGCAATGAGCAGTTCTTC.

About this clonotype: At one boundary the junction diverges from the germline segment, which might be a read error. The rearrangement links TRBV11-2 to TRBJ2-1; tentatively, D is TRBD1 (6 bases). Germline V gene data show CDR1 as SGHAT and CDR2 as FQNNGV. There are 16 residues in the CDR3. Here the CDR3 reads CTSSSRAAQGIDEQFF. CDR3 DNA sequence: TGTACCAGCAGCTCAAGGGCGGCTCAGGGGATCGATGAGCAGTTCTTC.

A remark on this clonotype: This could be a read error, since a much larger clone is one nucleotide away. The chain employs TRBV10-3 and TRBJ2-7; 10 nucleotides line up with TRBD2. The V segment lost 3 bases and the J segment 4 bases; nucleotides outside the gene matches: 9. Per germline, CDR1 ENHRY and CDR2 SYGVKD. CDR3 length: 16 amino acids. The CDR3 nucleotides read TGTGCCATCAGTGAAGACTTAGCGGGAGGACTTTACGAGCAGTACTTC. Residues: CAISEDLAGGLYEQYF.

This clonotype was observed at least ten times. The chain recombines TRBV12-3 or TRBV12-4 with TRBJ2-1; no firm D call. This CDR3 spans 11 amino acids. V lost 4 bases and J 11 bases, leaving 9 bases between the germline ends. CDR3 protein: CASSSGPQQFF. In DNA form, the CDR3 reads TGTGCCAGCAGTTCGGGCCCCCAGCAGTTCTTC.

On this clonotype: A much larger clonotype is one base distant, so this may be a read error. The CDR3 region is CASSTSGRVNEQLF. DNA for the CDR3: TGTGCCAGCAGTACTAGCGGGAGGGTCAATGAGCAGTTGTTC. The chain couples TRBV28 to TRBJ2-1; 13 bases agree with TRBD2. This CDR3 has 14 amino acids. CDR1 and CDR2 from the germline V gene are MDHEN and SYDVKM. The whole variable domain, remainder taken from reference TRBV28 and TRBJ2-1, is DVKVTQSSRYLVKRTGEKVFLECVQDMDHENMFWYRQDPGLGLRLIYFSYDVKMKEKGDIPEGYSVSREKKERFSLILESASTNQTSMYLCASSTSGRVNEQLFGPGTRLTVL.

In regard to this clonotype: Being one base from a much bigger clone, this may be a read error. The V and J genes are TRBV20-1 and TRBJ1-1, with D maybe TRBD1 (6 bases). CDR3 length: 14 residues. Germline loops: CDR1 DFQATT, CDR2 SNEGSKA (reference sequence). The CDR3 region has the DNA TGCAGTGCTATATTACAGGGCGCAAACACTGAAGTTTTCTTT. It yields the protein CSAILQGANTEVFF.

Remarks on this clonotype: Its ends do not fully match the called genes, so a read error is possible. This sequence joins TRBV11-1 and TRBJ1-1; D is uncertain. The CDR3 consists of 14 residues. Germline V CDR1 and CDR2: SGHAT, FQDESV (reference sequence). The CDR3 loop reads CASSLKELSTEASF. The CDR3 nucleotides read TGTGCCAGCAGCTTGAAGGAGCTGAGCACTGAAGCTTCCTTT.

V and J are TRBV29-1 and TRBJ2-3; TRBD2 might be the D (5 bases). The V gene's germline CDR1 is SQVTM and CDR2 ANQGSEA. There are 12 residues in the CDR3. The CDR3 nucleotides are TGCAGTGGACTCGATCCGACAGATACGCAGTATTTT. Its protein product is CSGLDPTDTQYF.

This clonotype was seen once. Given a much more abundant clone one base away, this may be a read error. The gene calls are TRBV28 and TRBJ1-1, with 8 bases lining up with TRBD1. V lost 3 bases to trimming and J lost 3 bases; unmatched junction nucleotides: 3. In germline, CDR1 is MDHEN, CDR2 SYDVKM. This CDR3 has 14 amino acids. The CDR3 here is CASSLTGADTEAFF. The CDR3, as DNA: TGTGCCAGCAGTTTGACAGGGGCAGACACTGAAGCTTTCTTT. The whole variable domain, filled in from reference TRBV28 and TRBJ1-1, reads DVKVTQSSRYLVKRTGEKVFLECVQDMDHENMFWYRQDPGLGLRLIYFSYDVKMKEKGDIPEGYSVSREKKERFSLILESASTNQTSMYLCASSLTGADTEAFFGQGTRLTVV.

A note on this clonotype: With a much larger clone just one base away, this may be a read error. V usage is TRBV12-3 or TRBV12-4 and J usage is TRBJ2-3, with a possible D match to TRBD2 (6 bases). Trimming removed 5 bases at V and 8 bases at J, with 17 bases between. The CDR3 consists of 14 residues. The CDR3 DNA sequence: TGTGCCAGCAGTGTTTCCGGGACTTCTGCTACGCAGTATTTT. Protein: CASSVSGTSATQYF.

In its sample, this clonotype was seen many times. V is TRBV6-2 or TRBV6-3 and J is TRBJ2-3; D is ambiguous. V was shortened by 6 bases and J by 4 bases, with 14 bases between the two germline ends. CDR1 is MNHEY, CDR2 SVGEGT, per germline. The CDR3 extends over 14 amino acids. The CDR3 here is CASRPGGQPDTQYF. As DNA, the CDR3 is TGTGCCAGCAGGCCGGGCGGCCAGCCAGATACGCAGTATTTT.

As regards this clonotype: No conserved phenylalanine or tryptophan is present at the end of the CDR3, so a read error is the likely explanation. This chain links TRBV10-1 with TRBJ2-3; TRBD2 is a possible D gene (6 bases). This CDR3 contains 15 residues. Germline V lookup: CDR1 WNHNN, CDR2 SYGVQD (reference sequence). CDR3 bases: TGCGCCAGCAGTGATGGGGACTTCAGCACAGATATGCAGTATCTT. Translation gives CASSDGDFSTDMQYL.

There are many counts of this clonotype. This chain uses TRBV12-3 or TRBV12-4 with TRBJ1-5; no definite D call. Trimming pared 7 bases from V and 5 bases from J, leaving 12 bases between. There are 13 residues in the CDR3. CDR3 in amino acids: CASTLRADQPQHF. CDR3 coding DNA: TGTGCCAGCACTCTCCGTGCGGATCAGCCCCAGCATTTT.

Turning to this clonotype: This clone may be a read error of a much larger clone one base away. This chain joins TRBV6-6 and TRBJ1-1; possible D gene TRBD1, 5 bases. Per germline, CDR1 MNHNY and CDR2 SVGAGI (reference sequence). The CDR3 length is 14 residues. CDR3 residues: CASSYSNRDPEALF. CDR3 DNA: TGTGCCAGCAGTTACTCGAATAGGGACCCTGAAGCTCTCTTT.

About this clonotype itself: A much larger clone differs by one base, so this may be a read error. The V call is TRBV20-1, the J call TRBJ1-3; perhaps TRBD1 as D (6 bases). CDR1 and CDR2 (germline): DFQATT, SNEGSKA (reference sequence). This CDR3 is built from 15 residues. CDR3 region: CGAPMGNRAGNTIYF. The CDR3 DNA is TGCGGTGCTCCCATGGGGAACAGGGCTGGAAACACCATATATTTT.

Concerning this clonotype: As the CDR3 is not closed by the conserved phenylalanine or tryptophan, this likely results from a read error. The genes are TRBV20-1 and TRBJ1-2; D is ambiguous. CDR1 is DFQATT, CDR2 SNEGSKA, per germline (reference sequence). V gave up 1 base and J gave up 2 bases, with 14 bases separating them. The CDR3 is made up of 15 amino acids. CDR3 protein: CSARGSGLSNYGYTS. CDR3 DNA: TGCAGTGCTAGAGGTTCCGGACTCAGCAACTATGGCTACACCTCC.

V usage is TRBV12-3 or TRBV12-4 and J usage is TRBJ2-1, with D perhaps matching TRBD2 (6 bases). The CDR3 runs 20 residues. V was shortened by 8 bases and J by 0 bases, with 29 bases between the two germline ends. DNA of the CDR3: TGTGCCAGCCTGCCGGGAGTCGGCTCCTCGGCTAGCAGCTCCTACAATGAGCAGTTCTTC. Encoded protein: CASLPGVGSSASSSYNEQFF.

This clonotype was seen more than once but under ten times. This may be a read error: a much more frequent sequence differs by one nucleotide. The V and J genes are TRBV20-1 and TRBJ2-5; no reliable D call. Trimming removed 8 bases at V and 7 bases at J, with 11 bases between. This CDR3 has 10 amino acids. The germline CDR1 and CDR2 sequences are DFQATT and SNEGSKA (reference sequence). The CDR3 is CSTGSATQYF. CDR3 nucleotide sequence: TGCAGTACTGGCAGCGCGACCCAGTACTTC.